One sample yielded the 29 T cell receptor beta chains listed below, sequenced in a study of human T cells and chemical hapten exposure. Time point here: patch test 1, 2 weeks after DPC sensitization. Treatment of the sample: therapeutic diphenylcyclopropenone sensitization with weekly scalp DPC. TCRdb re-analysed the RACE reads in MiXCR, keeping a single row per CDR3 protein. The data contain around 120,000 distinct CDR3 sequences, 12% of them seen just once; the ten biggest clones take up 1.2% to 1.5%. Sequenced material: whole blood, taken in connection with sensitization to the hapten diphenylcyclopropenone (DPC). These receptors came from a woman aged 50 to 60 with alopecia areata. Some clones in this sample may be carry-over from other donors' samples.

Only a few counts were recorded for this clonotype. The chain has TRBV6-5 and TRBJ1-1; possible D gene TRBD1, 5 bases. Trimming took off 2 bases at V and 5 bases at J, with 12 bases between the two ends. The germline V gene has CDR1 MNHEY and CDR2 SVGAGI. CDR3 length: 14 residues. This CDR3 reads CASSYGGVGTEAFF. The DNA of the CDR3 is TGTGCCAGCAGTTACGGGGGGGTCGGGACTGAAGCTTTCTTT.

This clonotype was counted ten times or more. This sequence joins TRBV24-1 and TRBJ2-5, with D hard to call. CDR1 and CDR2 from the germline V gene are KGHDR and SFDVKD. V was cut by 4 bases and J by 4 bases, with 6 bases left in between. The CDR3 sequence is 12 residues long. The CDR3 DNA reads TGTGCCACCAGTGACCGCCTAGAGACCCAGTACTTC. Translated, it gives CATSDRLETQYF.

This clonotype was seen ten or more times. V is TRBV3-1 and J is TRBJ1-5; D uncertain. The V end was cut by 4 bases, the J end by 0 bases, with 13 bases between. Germline V gene sequence: CDR1 LGHDT, CDR2 YNNKEL (reference sequence). The CDR3 runs 16 residues. Here the CDR3 DNA reads TGTGCCAGCAGCCCCCATCACGGGGATAGCAATCAGCCCCAGCATTTT. It specifies CASSPHHGDSNQPQHF.

This chain joins TRBV18 and TRBJ1-2, with TRBD1 matching over 8 bases. Germline CDR1 is KGHSH and CDR2 is LQKENI. This CDR3 is built from 15 residues. Trimming took 3 bases from V and 4 from J; bases not matched to a gene: 7. DNA for the CDR3: TGTGCCAGCTCACCTGGGACAGGCGGAGGCTATGGCTACACCTTC. As protein: CASSPGTGGGYGYTF.

This clonotype was detected many times. The chain recombines TRBV2 with TRBJ1-6; no clear D. The CDR3 loop spans 15 amino acids. In germline, CDR1 is SNHLY, CDR2 FYNNEI. The V end lost 6 bases, the J end lost 0 bases, and 9 bases lay between the germline ends. The CDR3 nucleotides are TGTGCCAGCAGCACCCATGACTCCTATAATTCACCCCTCCACTTT. Residues: CASSTHDSYNSPLHF. The complete variable domain, with remaining parts taken from reference TRBV2 and TRBJ1-6, reads EPEVTQTPSHQVTQMGQEVILRCVPISNHLYFYWYRQILGQKVEFLVSFYNNEISEKSEIFDDQFSVERPDGSNFTLKIRSTKLEDSAMYFCASSTHDSYNSPLHFGNGTRLTVT.

This clonotype was seen more than once but under ten times. The chain recombines TRBV6-4 with TRBJ1-2, with D hard to call. The CDR3 is 14 amino acids. CDR1 is MRHNA and CDR2 is SNTAGT in the germline V gene. V lost 5 bases to trimming and J lost 2 bases, with 12 bases between them. The chain's CDR3 is CASSITHLNYGYTF. CDR3 in DNA: TGTGCCAGCAGTATAACCCATCTGAACTATGGCTACACCTTC.

The CDR3 is CSARRGDLVEYQETQYF. CDR3 DNA: TGCAGTGCTAGAAGGGGCGACCTGGTCGAGTACCAAGAGACCCAGTACTTC. V and J are TRBV20-1 and TRBJ2-5; TRBD1 is a possible D gene (5 bases). CDR1 and CDR2 from the germline V gene are DFQATT and SNEGSKA (reference sequence). The CDR3 is 17 residues long. V was cut by 2 bases and J by 0 bases, with 19 bases left in between.

Concerning this clonotype itself: A much larger clone sits a single nucleotide away, making a read error possible. Because it lacks the conserved phenylalanine or tryptophan at the end, this CDR3 is likely a read error. This chain connects TRBV29-1 to TRBJ2-2; D may be TRBD2 (5 bases). This CDR3 is built from 13 residues. V was trimmed by 5 bases and J by 6 bases, leaving 13 bases between them. Germline V gene lookup returns CDR1 SQVTM and CDR2 ANQGSEA. This CDR3 is CSVFVSVPGELFL. The DNA for the CDR3 is TGCAGCGTTTTTGTTAGCGTACCCGGGGAGCTGTTTTTA.

This clonotype was detected many times. The genes are TRBV2 and TRBJ2-1, with 7 bases aligning to TRBD2. Germline CDR1 is SNHLY and CDR2 is FYNNEI. Losses at the gene ends were 6 bases for V and 4 bases for J; bases not matched to a gene: 6. The length of the CDR3 is 14 residues. The CDR3 DNA sequence: TGTGCCAGCAGCTCGGGACTACTTTACAATGAGCAGTTCTTC. This translates into CASSSGLLYNEQFF.

This clonotype appeared a few times. The rearrangement uses TRBV20-1 and TRBJ2-7; 7 bases agree with TRBD2. This CDR3 is 12 amino acids long. Germline V gene data show CDR1 as DFQATT and CDR2 as SNEGSKA (reference sequence). With V trimmed by 6 bases and J by 4 bases, 6 bases remained unmatched. The CDR3 spells CSAGSGKYEQYF. The CDR3 DNA follows: TGCAGTGCGGGAAGCGGGAAGTACGAGCAGTACTTC.

This clonotype has a single count. A much larger clone lies a single base off, so this may be a read error. This chain links TRBV11-2 with TRBJ2-2; a weak D match, TRBD2 (7 bases). CDR1 is SGHAT and CDR2 is FQNNGV in the germline V gene. V lost 5 bases and J 5 bases, leaving 24 bases between the germline ends. The CDR3 runs 18 residues. The CDR3 nucleotides are TGTGCCAGCAGCCATATTCCCCTGACCGGGGGGCAGACCGGGGAGCTGTTTTTT. Protein product: CASSHIPLTGGQTGELFF.

This clonotype has only a few counts. The J gene is TRBJ2-7, the V gene TRBV2; TRBD2 aligns across 9 bases. V lost 7 bases, J lost 3 bases, and 10 bases stayed unmatched. The germline CDR1 and CDR2 sequences are SNHLY and FYNNEI. This CDR3 is 15 amino acids long. The CDR3: CASTEGLAGYYEQYF. In nucleotides, the CDR3 is TGTGCCAGCACCGAGGGGCTAGCGGGATACTACGAGCAGTACTTC.

This clonotype was seen repeatedly, ten times or more. This chain uses TRBV7-9 with TRBJ2-7; D remains unclear. The V gene's germline CDR1 is SEHNR and CDR2 FQNEAQ (reference sequence). The CDR3 contains 11 residues. Trimming pared 4 bases from V and 3 bases from J, leaving 4 bases between. The CDR3 region has the DNA TGTGCCAGCAGCTGGGACTACGAGCAGTACTTC. Protein: CASSWDYEQYF.

This clonotype has just a few counts. The chain joins TRBV20-1 to TRBJ2-3; 7 nucleotides match TRBD2. CDR1 and CDR2 from the germline V gene are DFQATT and SNEGSKA (reference sequence). This CDR3 has 14 residues. With 6 bases clipped from V and 4 bases from J, the junction kept 10 bases outside the gene matches. The CDR3 DNA follows: TGCAGTGCCCCCCAGGCTAGCGGTGCAGATACGCAGTATTTT. Residues: CSAPQASGADTQYF.

The chain carries TRBV5-5 and TRBJ2-3, with TRBD1 as a possible D gene (6 bases). The CDR3 has 14 residues. The V and J ends lost 2 bases and 0 bases respectively, with 7 bases between them. Looked up from germline, CDR1 is SGHKS and CDR2 is YYEKEE (reference sequence). CDR3 loop: CASSFGQSTDTQYF. The CDR3 DNA reads TGTGCCAGCAGCTTCGGACAGAGCACAGATACGCAGTATTTT.

This clonotype was seen a handful of times. The J gene is TRBJ2-1, the V gene TRBV27, with TRBD1 identical over 8 bases. The CDR3 contains 14 residues. The germline V gene has CDR1 MNHEY and CDR2 SMNVEV (reference sequence). The junction had 3 bases not matched to a gene; V was cut back by 5 bases and J by 3 bases. The CDR3 sequence is CASSLTGVYNEQFF. CDR3 DNA sequence: TGTGCCAGCAGTCTGACAGGGGTCTACAATGAGCAGTTCTTC.

This chain uses TRBV6-2 or TRBV6-3 with TRBJ2-3, with 10 nucleotides matching TRBD2. Germline CDR1 MNHEY, CDR2 SVGEGT. Losses at the gene ends were 5 bases for V and 5 bases for J; bases not matched to a gene: 7. The CDR3 sequence is 15 residues long. For the CDR3, the DNA is TGTGCCAGCAGTCGTAGCGGGGGGCAAGAAGATACGCAGTATTTT. As protein: CASSRSGGQEDTQYF.

This rearrangement joins TRBV6-5 to TRBJ2-1; TRBD2 agrees at 7 bases. With 6 bases clipped from V and 8 bases from J, the junction kept 13 bases outside the gene matches. CDR1 and CDR2 (germline): MNHEY, SVGAGI. CDR3 size: 15 residues. CDR3 nucleotide sequence: TGTGCCAGCAGCCGTACTAGCGCCCCAGTCTATGAGCAGTTCTTC. Protein product: CASSRTSAPVYEQFF.

This chain links TRBV9 with TRBJ1-5; D remains ambiguous. V was cut by 0 bases and J by 6 bases, with 10 bases left in between. CDR3 size: 14 residues. The germline CDR1 and CDR2 sequences are SGDLS and YYNGEE. CDR3: CASSVGREGQPQHF. In DNA, the CDR3 is TGTGCCAGCAGCGTAGGGAGGGAAGGTCAGCCCCAGCATTTT. Full variable domain (missing parts from reference TRBV9 and TRBJ1-5): DSGVTQTPKHLITATGQRVTLRCSPRSGDLSVYWYQQSLDQGLQFLIQYYNGEERAKGNILERFSAQQFPDLHSELNLSSLELGDSALYFCASSVGREGQPQHFGDGTRLSIL.

The sample holds a few counts of this clonotype. The rearrangement uses TRBV6-4 and TRBJ2-3; maybe TRBD2 (5 bases). V was pared by 3 bases and J by 0 bases, with 7 bases between. Germline V gives CDR1 MRHNA, CDR2 SNTAGT. The CDR3 extends over 14 amino acids. The CDR3 bases are TGTGCCAGCAGTGAACAGCGGAGCACAGATACGCAGTATTTT. Amino acid sequence: CASSEQRSTDTQYF.

The chain couples TRBV5-6 to TRBJ1-2; the D gene is possibly TRBD1 (5 bases). The CDR3 length is 15 residues. V lost 0 bases, J lost 2 bases, and 11 bases lay in between. Germline lookup yields CDR1 SGHDT and CDR2 YYEEEE. This CDR3 is CASSLGPGQNYGYTF. CDR3 sequence (DNA): TGTGCCAGCAGCTTGGGCCCCGGACAAAACTATGGCTACACCTTC.

This clonotype was recorded a few times. V gene TRBV7-6 combines with J gene TRBJ1-6; no reliable D call. V lost 1 base and J 3 bases, leaving 19 bases between the germline ends. The CDR3 has 19 residues. The germline gives CDR1 SGHVS, CDR2 FNYEAQ. The CDR3 sequence is CASSLEPPDYSGYNSPLHF. The DNA for the CDR3 is TGTGCCAGCAGCTTAGAGCCCCCAGACTACAGCGGCTATAATTCACCCCTCCACTTT.

The rearrangement links TRBV7-8 to TRBJ2-3; D not resolved. V dropped 1 base and J dropped 2 bases, with 13 bases sitting between them. The CDR3 has 16 amino acids. From germline, CDR1 is SGHVS and CDR2 FQNEAQ. The CDR3 nucleotides read TGTGCCAGCAGCTTAGGTCGGCGGAAAGACACAGATACGCAGTATTTT. Its translation: CASSLGRRKDTDTQYF. Combining the CDR3 with reference TRBV7-8 and TRBJ2-3 gives the whole variable domain GAGVSQSPRYKVAKRGQDVALRCDPISGHVSLFWYQQALGQGPEFLTYFQNEAQLDKSGLPSDRFFAERPEGSVSTLKIQRTQQEDSAVYLCASSLGRRKDTDTQYFGPGTRLTVL.

This clonotype appeared many times. CDR3 nucleotide sequence: TGTGCCAGCAGCTTGGAAGGGTTTGGCTACACCTTC. Amino acids: CASSLEGFGYTF. The rearrangement links TRBV5-6 to TRBJ1-2; D gene unclear. From germline, CDR1 is SGHDT and CDR2 YYEEEE. Trimming pared 0 bases from V and 7 bases from J, leaving 7 bases between. The CDR3 loop spans 12 amino acids.

The genes are TRBV12-3 or TRBV12-4 and TRBJ1-5, with 7 nucleotides matching TRBD1. V shed 2 bases and J 5 bases; nucleotides not matched to a gene: 12. The CDR3 is 17 amino acids. The CDR3 here is CASSLRWEGQTYQPQHF. The CDR3 DNA sequence: TGTGCCAGCAGTTTACGTTGGGAGGGACAGACGTATCAGCCCCAGCATTTT.

This clonotype has only a few counts. A junction end diverges from the germline sequence, so it may reflect a read error. The chain uses TRBV5-1 and TRBJ1-2; 10 bases map to TRBD1. This CDR3 comprises 13 residues. Germline CDR1 SGHRS, CDR2 YFSETQ. The CDR3 region has the DNA TGCGCCAGCAGCTTGGGACAGGGGGCAGAAGGTCGCTTC. Amino acid sequence: CASSLGQGAEGRF.

This clonotype showed up just a few times. The V gene is TRBV7-2, the J gene TRBJ2-1, with 9 nucleotides matching TRBD1. Germline V gene data show CDR1 as SGHTA and CDR2 as FQGNSA. J was trimmed by 4 bases and V by 1 base; bases with no gene match: 14. The CDR3 loop spans 19 amino acids. The CDR3 sequence is CASSLVAQGARSLYNEQFF. The CDR3 DNA reads TGTGCCAGCAGCTTAGTGGCACAGGGGGCGCGGTCCCTGTACAATGAGCAGTTCTTC. Full variable domain (rest looked up from reference TRBV7-2 and TRBJ2-1): GAGVSQSPSNKVTEKGKDVELRCDPISGHTALYWYRQSLGQGLEFLIYFQGNSAPDKSGLPSDRFSAERTGGSVSTLTIQRTQQEDSAVYLCASSLVAQGARSLYNEQFFGPGTRLTVL.

This clonotype has at least ten counts. The chain recombines TRBV4-3 with TRBJ1-6, with 9 bases matching TRBD1. Germline CDR1 is LGHNA and CDR2 is YSLEER. The CDR3 extends over 16 amino acids. Trimming took 1 base from V and 8 from J; bases not matched to a gene: 6. CDR3 bases: TGCGCCAGCAGCCAAGTAAGGGGACAGGGCGATTCACCCCTCCACTTT. As protein: CASSQVRGQGDSPLHF.

In its sample, this clonotype was seen many times. This chain connects TRBV6-5 to TRBJ1-4, with 8 bases matching TRBD1. CDR3 length equals 15 residues. V trimming: 0 bases; J trimming: 6 bases; junction bases outside the gene matches: 3. CDR1 and CDR2 from the germline V gene are MNHEY and SVGAGI. CDR3 DNA sequence: TGTGCCAGCAGTTACTCCGGGACAGGTTATGAAAAACTGTTTTTT. This encodes CASSYSGTGYEKLFF.